This T cell receptor (beta chain) was sequenced for a study of cytomegalovirus exposure and HLA in healthy donors. The study, taken as a whole, reports: The TCR clusters that emerged in the first cohort tended, a later analysis found, to co-occur in the roughly 120 validation repertoires.

TCRdb's copy holds only in-frame clones and misses some; the assay was immunoSEQ multiplex PCR. The sample holds some 67,000 clones, about 94% seen once. This CDR3 is built from 14 residues. Trimming shortened V by 0 bases and J by 11 bases, and 14 bases separated the two germline ends. Germline lookup yields CDR1 SGHAT and CDR2 FQNNGV. The donors were part of the 120-subject validation cohort, which stood apart from the approximately 640-subject first cohort. Remarks on this clone: The antigen remains unidentified.

The sequence was obtained from a woman in her late teens or twenties in good health and CMV-seronegative. V and J are TRBV11-2 and TRBJ1-5; D is possibly TRBD1 (5 bases). The sequenced material came from PBMCs. The CDR3 reads CASSLDQISGAQHF. The CDR3, as DNA: TGTGCCAGCAGCTTAGATCAGATATCGGGGGCCCAGCATTTT.